These T cell receptor beta chains were read from a single sample in a study of blood T cell repertoires in COVID-19. Measured with immunoSEQ multiplex PCR; TCRdb has only the in-frame clones, and not every one. The profile shows hundreds of thousands of clones, 70% to 85% of them singletons. Input material: peripheral blood. The receptors here all came from a woman aged 80 or over with acute or convalescent COVID-19. Both conserved end residues are part of each CDR3. D genes are given only for firm matches. Some rows have no size entry. The others give once, few or many, or a class for an expanded clone.

>TRBJ2-3|NA|NA|TRBV5-1
TGCGCCAGCAGCTTGGAATGGGGCGGGGGCGGCACAGATACGCAGTATTTT
CASSLEWGGGGTDTQYF
>TRBJ1-1|NA|many|TRBV6-5
TGTGCCAGCAGTCAGCAGGCCCCTAACACTGAAGCTTTCTTT
CASSQQAPNTEAFF
>TRBJ1-1|NA|NA|TRBV20-1
TGCAGTGCTGGGCAGGAGGGGCGGGCTTTCTTT
CSAGQEGRAFF
>TRBJ2-1|NA|once|TRBV2
TGTGCCACCCGCCGAGAAGGAGGTAATGAGCAGTTCTTC
CATRREGGNEQFF
>TRBJ1-1|TRBD1|NA|TRBV9
TGTGCCAGCAGCGTAACCCGGACAGGGGTAAAAAGGAACACTGAAGCTTTCTTT
CASSVTRTGVKRNTEAFF
>TRBJ2-7|TRBD1|NA|TRBV5-1
TGCGCCAGCAGCTTGGCCTCTGGGACAGGGAAATACGAGCAGTACTTC
CASSLASGTGKYEQYF
>TRBJ1-1|NA|NA|TRBV19
TGTGCCAGTAGTATTGGTAACAGGGACACTGAAGCTTTCTTT
CASSIGNRDTEAFF
>TRBJ2-7|TRBD2|NA|TRBV20-1
TGCAGTGCTAGTAGAGGGGGGGTTGGGACTAGCGGTTACGAGCAGTACTTC
CSASRGGVGTSGYEQYF
>TRBJ1-1|NA|once|TRBV10-3
TGTGCCATCAGGGATCGGGGGAGCGGTGAAGCTTTCTTT
CAIRDRGSGEAFF
>TRBJ2-2|NA|NA|TRBV7-9
TGTGCCAGCAGCTTAGGCGATAGCGGTACCGGGGAGCTGTTTTTT
CASSLGDSGTGELFF
>TRBJ2-7|NA|NA|TRBV6-5
TGTGCCAGCAGGGGACAAGGACAGACCTACGAGCAGTACTTC
CASRGQGQTYEQYF
>TRBJ1-2|NA|NA|TRBV3-1/TRBV3-2
TGTGCCAGCAGCCTTCACCAGGGAACAGCTAACTATGGCTACACCTTC
CASSLHQGTANYGYTF
>TRBJ2-1|TRBD2|NA|TRBV7-2
TGTGCCAGCAGCTTAAAAGGGATCGGCGGGAGTCAGAATGAGCAGTTCTTC
CASSLKGIGGSQNEQFF
>TRBJ1-4|NA|NA|TRBV4-3
TGCGCCAGCAGCCAAGAGGGTAGCATTAGGGAAAAACTGTTTTTT
CASSQEGSIREKLFF
>TRBJ2-7|TRBD1|NA|TRBV2
TGTGCCAGCACTCCCGGGACAGGGGGGGCCTACGAGCAGTACTTC
CASTPGTGGAYEQYF
>TRBJ2-5|TRBD2|NA|TRBV7-9
TGTGCCAGCAGCGATTCAACCGGGACTAGCGGGCAAGAGACCCAGTACTTC
CASSDSTGTSGQETQYF
>TRBJ1-4|TRBD1|NA|TRBV7-6
TGTGCCAGCAGCTTTGGGACAGGGTTCGCAAAACTGTTTTTT
CASSFGTGFAKLFF
>TRBJ2-2|NA|NA|TRBV5-1
TGCGCCAGCAGCGACACTCTACTGGGGGGTCAGAACACCGGGGAGCTGTTTTTT
CASSDTLLGGQNTGELFF
>TRBJ1-6|TRBD1|few|TRBV5-6
TGTGCCAGCAGCGGGACAGGGCTGCCGCCCCTCCACTTT
CASSGTGLPPLHF
>TRBJ2-2|TRBD1|NA|TRBV4-3
TGCGCCAGCAGCCTCGGACAGGTCAGCACCGGGGAGCTGTTTTTT
CASSLGQVSTGELFF
>TRBJ2-5|NA|NA|TRBV4-3
TGCGCCAGCAGCCGGGGCAGTCAGACCCAGTACTTC
CASSRGSQTQYF
>TRBJ1-2|NA|NA|TRBV9
TGTGCCAGCAGCGCCAACCGCCAGGGTTACGCTACTAACTATGGCTACACCTTC
CASSANRQGYATNYGYTF
>TRBJ1-2|NA|NA|TRBV7-2
TGTGCCAGCAGCACACACCGGGAAGGCACCTTC
CASSTHREGTF
>TRBJ2-2|TRBD2|NA|TRBV5-1
TGCGCCAGCAGCCTGGGACTACCCACCGGGGAGCTGTTTTTT
CASSLGLPTGELFF
>TRBJ1-5|TRBD1|NA|TRBV6-5
TGTGCCAGCAGTCCGACAGGGCGTGTCAATCAGCCCCAGCATTTT
CASSPTGRVNQPQHF
>TRBJ2-3|TRBD2|NA|TRBV5-1
TGCGCCAGCAGCTTCCCAGCGGGAGGGTGGCCAGATACGCAGTATTTT
CASSFPAGGWPDTQYF
>TRBJ2-5|NA|NA|TRBV3-1/TRBV3-2
TGTGCCAGCAGCCAGAGAGGAGGGCCGGAGACCCAGTACTTC
CASSQRGGPETQYF
>TRBJ2-5|TRBD1|NA|TRBV28
TGTGCCAGCAGTTTACGCGGTTTCGGGACAGGAGAGACCCAGTACTTC
CASSLRGFGTGETQYF
>TRBJ2-7|NA|NA|TRBV5-5
TGTGCCAGCAGCCCCTCCCCTATGGTAGCAACGATCTCCTACGAGCAGTACTTC
CASSPSPMVATISYEQYF
>TRBJ2-7|TRBD2|NA|TRBV18
TGTGCCAGCTCACCAACTAGCGGGAGTATCAACGAGCAGTACTTC
CASSPTSGSINEQYF
>TRBJ1-1|NA|few|TRBV6-5
TGTGCCAGCAGCAGGAACACTGAAGCTTTCTTT
CASSRNTEAFF
>TRBJ1-1|NA|NA|TRBV6-6
TGTGCCAGCAGTTCCCCGGGATCAAAAATGAACACTGAAGCTTTCTTT
CASSSPGSKMNTEAFF
>TRBJ2-1|TRBD2|NA|TRBV9
TGTGCCAGCAGCACCTCTGTAGCGGGCTACTACAATGAGCAGTTCTTC
CASSTSVAGYYNEQFF
>TRBJ2-5|TRBD2|NA|TRBV19
TGTGCCAGTAGTAACGAACTAGCGGGAGGTTTTCAGTACTTC
CASSNELAGGFQYF
>TRBJ1-1|NA|once|TRBV5-1
TGCGCCAGCAGCTTCAGGGAAAACACTGAAGCTTTCTTT
CASSFRENTEAFF
>TRBJ2-7|TRBD2|NA|TRBV5-1
TGCGCCAGCAAGGGACTAGCGGGGTATGGCTACGAGCAGTACTTC
CASKGLAGYGYEQYF
>TRBJ1-5|NA|NA|TRBV6-5
TGTGCCAGCAGTTCCGGCGGGCAGCTACGCAATCAGCCCCAGCATTTT
CASSSGGQLRNQPQHF
>TRBJ1-2|NA|NA|TRBV6-5
TGTGCCAGCAGTTCTGGGGGGGACTATGGCTACACCTTC
CASSSGGDYGYTF
>TRBJ1-1|TRBD1|NA|TRBV6-6
TGTGCCAGCACCAGGGGGACAGGGGGCACTGAAGCTTTCTTT
CASTRGTGGTEAFF
>TRBJ1-1|NA|NA|TRBV5-1
TGCGCCAGCAGCTTGTCTGCGGGGGCCGCTGAAGCTTTCTTT
CASSLSAGAAEAFF
>TRBJ1-1|TRBD1|NA|TRBV28
TGTGCCAGCAGTTTCTATGGACAGGGTGACCCTGGAGCTTTCTTT
CASSFYGQGDPGAFF
>TRBJ2-4|TRBD2|NA|TRBV7-2
TGTGCCAGCAGCTTGGGACTAGCGGGAACGGGCGCCAAAAACATTCAGTACTTC
CASSLGLAGTGAKNIQYF
>TRBJ1-5|TRBD1|NA|TRBV28
TGTGCCAGCAGTTTACAGACAGGGGAGGGACAGCCCCAGCATTTT
CASSLQTGEGQPQHF
>TRBJ1-3|TRBD1|NA|TRBV5-5
TGTGCCAGCAGCTTGTCCACAGGGGGTCGAAACACCATATATTTT
CASSLSTGGRNTIYF
>TRBJ2-5|TRBD2|NA|TRBV2
TGTGCTTGCACAGCGGGGGGGGCTCGGGAGACCCAGTACTTC
CACTAGGARETQYF
>TRBJ1-2|TRBD1|NA|TRBV28
TGTGCCAGCAAACGACCCGGGACAGGGGGGTCGCGGGGCTACACCTTC
CASKRPGTGGSRGYTF
>TRBJ1-2|NA|NA|TRBV28
TGTGCCAGCAGCACACCAGGCCCTAACTATGGCTACACCTTC
CASSTPGPNYGYTF
>TRBJ2-7|NA|NA|TRBV2
TGTGCCAGCAGTGAATACTACGAGCAGTACTTC
CASSEYYEQYF
>TRBJ1-5|NA|NA|TRBV2
TGTGCCAGCTCGTGGCAATCCAATCAGCCCCAGCATTTT
CASSWQSNQPQHF
>TRBJ2-1|TRBD2|NA|TRBV9
TGTGCCAGCAGCGTGGCTAGCGGGAAAGGTAGTGGGGGGGATGAGCAGTTCTTC
CASSVASGKGSGGDEQFF
>TRBJ1-1|NA|NA|TRBV5-1
TGCGCCAGCAGCCGGCAGGCCATGAACACTGAAGCTTTCTTT
CASSRQAMNTEAFF
>TRBJ1-5|NA|NA|TRBV6-6
TGTGCCAGCAAACAGGGAGATTTTCAGCCCCAGCATTTT
CASKQGDFQPQHF
>TRBJ1-2|TRBD1|NA|TRBV3-1/TRBV3-2
TGTGCCAGCAGTCCCGAGGACAGGGGTCTCCCGGGCTATGGCTACACCTTC
CASSPEDRGLPGYGYTF